This paragraph reports one TCR beta chain. As yet, its antigen is unknown. The CDR3 is made up of 15 amino acids. After removal of 1 base from V and 7 bases from J, the junction contained 6 bases not matched to a gene. The germline V gene has CDR1 MGHRA and CDR2 YSYEKL. This sample was taken from a study of cytomegalovirus exposure and HLA in healthy donors. Study outcomes and limitations: A list of approximately 150 TCR beta chains associated with cytomegalovirus was given.

60 Vbeta and 13 Jbeta primers were used in PCR. Only in-frame clones appear in the TCRdb table, and some are missing; sequencing was by immunoSEQ multiplex PCR. The table includes about 130,000 clones, less than 85% detected once. V usage is TRBV4-1 and J usage is TRBJ1-5, with 8 nucleotides matching TRBD1. This receptor was identified in a man aged 18 to 29 in good health and CMV-seropositive. Sequencing was carried out using PBMCs. The CDR3 DNA follows: TGCGCCAGCAGCCAAGGGCAGGGGGCATGGCAGCCCCAGCATTTT. Translation gives CASSQGQGAWQPQHF.